One sample yielded the 16 T cell receptor beta chains listed below, sequenced in a study of blood T cell repertoires in COVID-19. Clones were sequenced by immunoSEQ multiplex PCR, and TCRdb holds only the in-frame ones, with some missing. The repertoire holds under 140,000 clones, with roughly four fifths as singletons. Material for sequencing was peripheral blood. These receptors all stem from a woman aged 55-75 years with acute or convalescent COVID-19.

V and J are TRBV7-3 and TRBJ1-1; D is unclear. V lost 4 bases to trimming and J lost 1 base, with 7 bases between them. The CDR3 covers 13 residues. Germline-derived CDR1 and CDR2 are SGHTA and FQGTGA. The DNA of the CDR3 is TGTGCCAGCAGCTCCCAATCGAACACTGAAGCTTTCTTT. It codes for CASSSQSNTEAFF.

The chain has TRBV27 and TRBJ2-1; 10 bases are a match to TRBD1. The CDR3 extends over 14 amino acids. The germline V gene encodes CDR1 MNHEY and CDR2 SMNVEV (reference sequence). V gave up 5 bases and J gave up 6 bases; unmatched junction bases: 4. The CDR3 is CASSIRDRGNEQFF. The CDR3 nucleotides are TGTGCCAGCAGTATAAGGGACAGGGGCAATGAGCAGTTCTTC.

The rearrangement uses TRBV27 and TRBJ1-5; possible D gene TRBD1, 5 bases. Per the germline V gene, CDR1 is MNHEY and CDR2 is SMNVEV (reference sequence). Trimming removed 4 bases at V and 4 bases at J, with 11 bases between. This CDR3 contains 14 residues. In DNA form, the CDR3 reads TGTGCCAGCAGTTCATGGGGGGGGAATCAGCCCCAGCATTTT. Residues: CASSSWGGNQPQHF.

This clone was seen once. The CDR3 nucleotides read TGCGCCAGCAGCCAAGACCCCGAACTAGCGGGGGGGCCGTATACGCAGTATTTT. Its translation is CASSQDPELAGGPYTQYF. The chain couples TRBV4-3 to TRBJ2-3; 13 bases line up with TRBD2. The V and J ends lost 0 bases and 7 bases, in that order; junction bases with no gene match: 10. The CDR3 runs 18 residues. Per the germline V gene, CDR1 is LGHNA and CDR2 is YSLEER.

The chain carries TRBV6-2 or TRBV6-3 and TRBJ2-2; D is unresolved. This CDR3 contains 13 residues. V was cut by 2 bases and J by 5 bases, with 6 bases left in between. Germline V CDR1 and CDR2: MNHEY, SVGEGT. CDR3 coding DNA: TGTGCCAGCAGTTACCTTCGGACCGGGGAGCTGTTTTTT. It is translated as CASSYLRTGELFF.

The CDR3 region is CASNPSGTGELFF. The CDR3 region has the DNA TGTGCCAGCAACCCTAGCGGAACCGGGGAGCTGTTTTTT. This chain connects TRBV2 to TRBJ2-2; 7 bases fit TRBD2. The CDR3 covers 13 residues. Looked up from germline, CDR1 is SNHLY and CDR2 is FYNNEI. V shed 7 bases, J shed 5 bases, and the junction held 4 bases outside the gene matches.

The chain couples TRBV5-1 to TRBJ2-7, with 10 bases fitting TRBD2. There are 15 residues in the CDR3. The trim removed 5 bases at V and 5 bases at J, leaving 10 bases unmatched. CDR1 and CDR2 (germline): SGHRS, YFSETQ. CDR3 loop: CASSIRAGGPDEQYF. The DNA for the CDR3 is TGCGCCAGCAGTATCCGAGCGGGGGGGCCTGACGAGCAGTACTTC.

The chain links TRBV19 to TRBJ1-4; 7 bases are shared with TRBD1. The J segment lost 6 bases and the V segment lost 4 bases, leaving 8 bases of the junction unmatched. This CDR3 contains 15 residues. Germline-derived CDR1 and CDR2 are LNHDA and SQIVND (reference sequence). CDR3 bases: TGTGCCAGTAGTACTGAACAGGGGAGAGATGAAAAACTGTTTTTT. It yields the protein CASSTEQGRDEKLFF.

A single count supports this clone. Sequence at one end of the junction differs from germline and may be a read error. The rearrangement links TRBV15 to TRBJ1-6; 10 bases agree with TRBD1. The germline CDR1 and CDR2 sequences are LNHNV and YYDKDF (reference sequence). The length of the CDR3 is 15 residues. CDR3 residues: CATRRAGTGASPLHF. CDR3 DNA: TGTGCCACCAGAAGAGCCGGGACAGGGGCATCACCCCTCCACTTT.

The chain recombines TRBV5-1 with TRBJ2-2; 7 bases align to TRBD2. V shed 6 bases, J shed 0 bases, and the junction held 5 bases outside the gene matches. The CDR3 has 15 amino acids. Looked up from germline, CDR1 is SGHRS and CDR2 is YFSETQ. CDR3 region: CASTSGATNTGELFF. CDR3 nucleotides: TGCGCCAGCACTAGCGGCGCCACGAACACCGGGGAGCTGTTTTTT. Supplemented by reference TRBV5-1 and TRBJ2-2, the full variable domain reads KAGVTQTPRYLIKTRGQQVTLSCSPISGHRSVSWYQQTPGQGLQFLFEYFSETQRNKGNFPGRFSGRQFSNSRSEMNVSTLELGDSALYLCASTSGATNTGELFFGEGSRLTVL.

The genes are TRBV2 and TRBJ1-1; TRBD1 matches 7 bases. The germline CDR1 and CDR2 sequences are SNHLY and FYNNEI. The CDR3 contains 13 residues. Trimming cost V 7 bases and J 4 bases; bases outside gene matches: 6. CDR3 bases: TGTGCCAGCATTAGGGACAGAGCCACTGAAGCTTTCTTT. It encodes CASIRDRATEAFF.

The chain employs TRBV6-2 or TRBV6-3 and TRBJ1-5; the D gene is possibly TRBD1 (6 bases). Germline values: CDR1 MNHEY, CDR2 SVGEGT. V gave up 6 bases and J gave up 0 bases, with 15 bases separating them. This CDR3 comprises 16 residues. The chain's CDR3 is CASSLQMTGSNQPQHF. The CDR3 bases are TGTGCCAGCAGCCTTCAGATGACAGGTAGCAATCAGCCCCAGCATTTT.

This clone was counted a few times. J is TRBJ2-3 and V is TRBV11-2; the D is unclear. The CDR3 is 14 residues long. V was trimmed by 3 bases and J by 2 bases, leaving 9 bases between them. The germline gives CDR1 SGHAT, CDR2 FQNNGV. In DNA form, the CDR3 reads TGTGCCAGCAGCTTTCGTAATCCCACAGATACGCAGTATTTT. Protein product: CASSFRNPTDTQYF.

The chain links TRBV7-3 to TRBJ1-1; 7 nucleotides line up with TRBD1. The CDR3 totals 14 residues. Germline V gene sequence: CDR1 SGHTA, CDR2 FQGTGA. The ends lost 5 bases at V and 4 bases at J; junction bases unmatched: 7. The CDR3 DNA sequence: TGTGCCAGCAGCAGGAACAGGGGCGGCACTGAAGCTTTCTTT. Amino acid sequence: CASSRNRGGTEAFF.

The chain is built from TRBV24-1 and TRBJ2-5, with D perhaps matching TRBD2 (7 bases). V was shortened by 5 bases and J by 4 bases, with 25 bases between the two germline ends. Germline V gives CDR1 KGHDR, CDR2 SFDVKD. This CDR3 has 18 residues. CDR3 DNA sequence: TGTGCCACCAGTGCCATGGGAGGGCTTGCCGCACAGGGAGAGACCCAGTACTTC. This sequence encodes CATSAMGGLAAQGETQYF.

The V call is TRBV11-1, the J call TRBJ2-5; no clear D gene. The germline gives CDR1 SGHAT, CDR2 FQDESV (reference sequence). This CDR3 is 15 amino acids long. Trimming removed 0 bases at V and 1 base at J, with 9 bases between. The CDR3 DNA reads TGTGCCAGCAGCTTAGCGGTATCTAGCCAAGAGACCCAGTACTTC. Its protein product is CASSLAVSSQETQYF.